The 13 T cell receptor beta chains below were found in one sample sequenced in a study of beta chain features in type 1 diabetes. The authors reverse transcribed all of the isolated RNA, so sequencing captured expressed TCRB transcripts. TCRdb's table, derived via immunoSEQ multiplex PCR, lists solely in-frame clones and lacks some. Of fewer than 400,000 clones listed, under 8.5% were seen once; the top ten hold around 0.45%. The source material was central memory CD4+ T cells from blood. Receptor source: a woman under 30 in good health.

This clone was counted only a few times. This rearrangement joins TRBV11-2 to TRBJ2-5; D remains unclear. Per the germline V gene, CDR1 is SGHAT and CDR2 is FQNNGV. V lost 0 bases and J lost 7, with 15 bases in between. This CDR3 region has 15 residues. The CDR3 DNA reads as TGTGCCAGCAGCTTAGAGTTGGGTAGCTTCGCGACCCAGTACTTC. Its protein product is CASSLELGSFATQYF.

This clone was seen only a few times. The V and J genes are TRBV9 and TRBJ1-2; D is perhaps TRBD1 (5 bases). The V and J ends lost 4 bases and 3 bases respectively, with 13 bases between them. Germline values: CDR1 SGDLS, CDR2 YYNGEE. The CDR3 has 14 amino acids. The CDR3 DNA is TGTGCCAGCAGCAGAGGGGCAGCCGACTATGGCTACACCTTC. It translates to CASSRGAADYGYTF.

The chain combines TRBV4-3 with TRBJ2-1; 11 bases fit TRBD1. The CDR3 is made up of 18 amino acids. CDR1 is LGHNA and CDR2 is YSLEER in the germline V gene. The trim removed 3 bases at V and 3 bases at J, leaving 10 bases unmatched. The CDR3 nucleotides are TGCGCCAGCAGCCAGCGGACAGGGGGCGGTCTGGACTACAATGAGCAGTTCTTC. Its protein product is CASSQRTGGGLDYNEQFF.

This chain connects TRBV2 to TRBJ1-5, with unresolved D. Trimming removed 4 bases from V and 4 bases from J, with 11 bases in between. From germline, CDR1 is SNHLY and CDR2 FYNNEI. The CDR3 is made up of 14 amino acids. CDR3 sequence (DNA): TGTGCCAGCAGTGGAGGACGGAGAAATCAGCCCCAGCATTTT. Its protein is CASSGGRRNQPQHF.

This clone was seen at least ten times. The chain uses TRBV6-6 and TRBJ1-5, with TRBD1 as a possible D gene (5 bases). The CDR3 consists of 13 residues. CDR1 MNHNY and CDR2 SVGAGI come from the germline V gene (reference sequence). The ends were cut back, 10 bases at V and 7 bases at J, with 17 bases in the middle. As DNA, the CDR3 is TGTGCCACCAAGGGAGGCAAGGGGCAGCCCCAGCATTTT. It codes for CATKGGKGQPQHF.

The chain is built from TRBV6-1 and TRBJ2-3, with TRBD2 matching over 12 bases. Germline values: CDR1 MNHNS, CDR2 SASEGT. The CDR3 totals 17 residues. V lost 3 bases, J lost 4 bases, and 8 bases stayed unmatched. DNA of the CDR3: TGTGCCAGCAGTGAGGTCCTAGCGGGAGGGCCGGCAGATACGCAGTATTTT. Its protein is CASSEVLAGGPADTQYF.

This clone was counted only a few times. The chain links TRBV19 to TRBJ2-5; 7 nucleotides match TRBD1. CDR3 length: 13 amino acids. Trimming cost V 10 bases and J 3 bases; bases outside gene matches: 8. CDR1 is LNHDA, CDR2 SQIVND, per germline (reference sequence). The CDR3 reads CATRLTGEETQYF. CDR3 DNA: TGTGCCACCAGATTAACAGGGGAAGAGACCCAGTACTTC.

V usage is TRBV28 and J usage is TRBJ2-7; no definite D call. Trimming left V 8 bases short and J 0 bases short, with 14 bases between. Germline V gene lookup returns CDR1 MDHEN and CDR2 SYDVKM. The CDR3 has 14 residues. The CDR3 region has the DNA TGTGCCAGCGGAACAGTCTCACACTCCTACGAGCAGTACTTC. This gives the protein CASGTVSHSYEQYF.

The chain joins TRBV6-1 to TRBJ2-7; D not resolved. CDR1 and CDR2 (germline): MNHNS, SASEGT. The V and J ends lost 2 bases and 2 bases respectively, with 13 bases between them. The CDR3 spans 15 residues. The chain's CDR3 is CASSEQSQLTYEQYF. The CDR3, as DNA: TGTGCCAGCAGTGAACAGTCACAATTAACCTACGAGCAGTACTTC.

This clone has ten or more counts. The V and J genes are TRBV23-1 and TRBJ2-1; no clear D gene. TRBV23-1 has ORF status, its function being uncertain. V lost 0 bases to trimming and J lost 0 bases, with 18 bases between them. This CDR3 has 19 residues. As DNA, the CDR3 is TGCGCCAGCAGTCAATCTTCCCCCACAGCGACGAGCTCCTACAATGAGCAGTTCTTC. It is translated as CASSQSSPTATSSYNEQFF.

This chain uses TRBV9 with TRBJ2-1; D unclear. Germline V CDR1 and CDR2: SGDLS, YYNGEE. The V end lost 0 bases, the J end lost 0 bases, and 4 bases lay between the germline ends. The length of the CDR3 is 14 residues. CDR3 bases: TGTGCCAGCAGCGTAGCGAGCTCCTACAATGAGCAGTTCTTC. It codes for CASSVASSYNEQFF.

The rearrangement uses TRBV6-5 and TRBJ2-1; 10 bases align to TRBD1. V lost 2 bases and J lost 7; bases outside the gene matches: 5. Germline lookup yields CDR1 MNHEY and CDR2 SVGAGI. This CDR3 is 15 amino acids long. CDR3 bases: TGTGCCAGCAGTTACGGGGGGACAGGGGCTAATGAGCAGTTCTTC. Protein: CASSYGGTGANEQFF.

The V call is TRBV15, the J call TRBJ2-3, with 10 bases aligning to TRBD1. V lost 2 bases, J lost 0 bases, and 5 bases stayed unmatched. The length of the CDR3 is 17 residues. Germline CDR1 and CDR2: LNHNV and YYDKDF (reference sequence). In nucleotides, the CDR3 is TGTGCCACCAGCAGAACAAGACAGGGGGCGAGCACAGATACGCAGTATTTT. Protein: CATSRTRQGASTDTQYF.